The T cell receptor beta chain under discussion was sequenced for a study of vaccination and CD4 T cells after COVID-19. Study-level background: Two of the convalescents were Hispanic, and convalescents were six males and four females. Study findings and constraints: A median of about 90% of reactive clones, in convalescent patients, became evident only post-vaccination. Post-vaccination reactive clonotypes (median around 40) did not differ significantly from post-infection (under 22).

This clonotype is hyperexpanded in the sample. Its specificity is unknown. Germline CDR1 is GTSNPN and CDR2 is SVGIG (reference sequence). This CDR3 is built from 12 residues. Trimming took off 5 bases at V and 5 bases at J, with 10 bases between the two ends. The Oncomine TCR Beta short-read assay generated sequence data from the DNA of cultured CD4+ T cells. Each CDR3 protein gets one entry after TCRdb re-called the PCR reads with MiXCR. The sample lists some 4,000 distinct CDR3 sequences; 15% to 20% were seen once. The treatment: roughly 10-day PBMC culture with coronavirus spike peptide pools or control peptides (ViraFEST assay). The authors isolated CD4+ T cells by negative selection after about 10 days of culture.

The sequence was collected from a human donor who had recovered from COVID-19. Sequencing was performed on CD4+ T cells from blood, cultured in vitro. The V gene is TRBV30, the J gene TRBJ2-1, with D hard to call. The CDR3 loop is CAWAPGHNEQFF. Written as DNA, the CDR3 is TGTGCCTGGGCACCGGGCCACAATGAGCAGTTCTTC.